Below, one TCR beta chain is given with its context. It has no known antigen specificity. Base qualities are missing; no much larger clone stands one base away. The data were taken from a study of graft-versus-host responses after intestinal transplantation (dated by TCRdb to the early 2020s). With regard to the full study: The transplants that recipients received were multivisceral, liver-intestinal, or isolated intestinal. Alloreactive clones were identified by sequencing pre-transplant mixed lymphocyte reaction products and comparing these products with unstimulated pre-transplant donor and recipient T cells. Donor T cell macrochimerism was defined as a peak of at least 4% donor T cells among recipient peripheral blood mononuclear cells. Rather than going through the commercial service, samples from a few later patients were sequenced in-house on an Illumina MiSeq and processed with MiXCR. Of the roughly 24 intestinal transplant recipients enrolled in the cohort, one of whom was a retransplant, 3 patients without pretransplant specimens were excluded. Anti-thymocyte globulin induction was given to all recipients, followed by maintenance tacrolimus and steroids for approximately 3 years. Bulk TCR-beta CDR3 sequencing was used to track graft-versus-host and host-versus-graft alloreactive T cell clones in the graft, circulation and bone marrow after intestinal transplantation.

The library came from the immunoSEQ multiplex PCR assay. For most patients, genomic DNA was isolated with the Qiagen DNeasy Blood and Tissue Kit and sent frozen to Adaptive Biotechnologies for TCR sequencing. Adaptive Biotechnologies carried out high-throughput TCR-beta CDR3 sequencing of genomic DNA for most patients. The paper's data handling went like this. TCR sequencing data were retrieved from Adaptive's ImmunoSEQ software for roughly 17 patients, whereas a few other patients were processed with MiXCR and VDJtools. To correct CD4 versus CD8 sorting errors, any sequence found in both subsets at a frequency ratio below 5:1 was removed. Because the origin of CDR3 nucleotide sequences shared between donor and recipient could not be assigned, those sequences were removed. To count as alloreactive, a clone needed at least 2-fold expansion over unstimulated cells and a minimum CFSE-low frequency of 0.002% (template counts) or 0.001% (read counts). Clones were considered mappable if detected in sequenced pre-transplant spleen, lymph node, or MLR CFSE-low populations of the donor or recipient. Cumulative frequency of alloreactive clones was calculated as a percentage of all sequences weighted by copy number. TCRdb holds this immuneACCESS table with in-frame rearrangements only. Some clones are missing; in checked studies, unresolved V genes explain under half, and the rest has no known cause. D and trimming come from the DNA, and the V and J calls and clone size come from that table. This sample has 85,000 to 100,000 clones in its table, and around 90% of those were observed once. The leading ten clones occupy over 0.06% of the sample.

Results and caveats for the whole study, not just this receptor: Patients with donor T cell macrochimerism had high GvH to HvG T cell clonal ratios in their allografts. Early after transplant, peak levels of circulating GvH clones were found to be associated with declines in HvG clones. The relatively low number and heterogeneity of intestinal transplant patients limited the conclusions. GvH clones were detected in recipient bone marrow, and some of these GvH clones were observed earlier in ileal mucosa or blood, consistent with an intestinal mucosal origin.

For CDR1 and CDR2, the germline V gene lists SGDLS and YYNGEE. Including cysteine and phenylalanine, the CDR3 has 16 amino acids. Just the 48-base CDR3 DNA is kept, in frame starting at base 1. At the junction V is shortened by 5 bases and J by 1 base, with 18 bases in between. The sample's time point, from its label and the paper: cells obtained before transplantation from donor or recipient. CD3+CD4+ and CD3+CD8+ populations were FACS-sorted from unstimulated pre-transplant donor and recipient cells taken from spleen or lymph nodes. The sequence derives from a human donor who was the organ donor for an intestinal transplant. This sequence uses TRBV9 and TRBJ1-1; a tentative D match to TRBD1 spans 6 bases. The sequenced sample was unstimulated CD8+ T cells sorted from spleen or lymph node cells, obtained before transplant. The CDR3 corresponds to CASSSRVDRENTEAFF. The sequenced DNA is TGTGCCAGCAGTTCAAGAGTGGACAGAGAGAACACTGAAGCTTTCTTT. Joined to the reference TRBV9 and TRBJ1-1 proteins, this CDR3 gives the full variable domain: DSGVTQTPKHLITATGQRVTLRCSPRSGDLSVYWYQQSLDQGLQFLIQYYNGEERAKGNILERFSAQQFPDLHSELNLSSLELGDSALYFCASSSRVDRENTEAFFGQGTRLTVV.